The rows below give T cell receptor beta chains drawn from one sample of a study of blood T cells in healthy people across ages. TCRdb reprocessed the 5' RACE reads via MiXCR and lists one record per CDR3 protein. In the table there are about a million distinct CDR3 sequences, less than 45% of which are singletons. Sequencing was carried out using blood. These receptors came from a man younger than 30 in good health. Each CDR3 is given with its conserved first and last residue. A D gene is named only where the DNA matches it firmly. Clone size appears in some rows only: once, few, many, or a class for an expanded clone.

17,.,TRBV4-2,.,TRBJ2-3,TGTGCCAGCAGGCAAGATAGGGAGCCACCTAGCACAGATACGCAGTATTTT,CASRQDREPPSTDTQYF
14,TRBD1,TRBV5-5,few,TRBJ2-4,TGTGCCAGCAGCTTAACGGTGGGACAGGGGATTCAGTACTTC,CASSLTVGQGIQYF
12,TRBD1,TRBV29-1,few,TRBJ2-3,TGCAGCGTTGTGACAGGGGTTGGTACGCAGTATTTT,CSVVTGVGTQYF
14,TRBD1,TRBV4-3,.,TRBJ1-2,TGCGCCAGCAGCCACAACAGGGGGACGGGTGGCTACACCTTC,CASSHNRGTGGYTF
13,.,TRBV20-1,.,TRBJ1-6,TGCAGTGCTAGAGATATGACAACCTCACCCCTCCACTTT,CSARDMTTSPLHF
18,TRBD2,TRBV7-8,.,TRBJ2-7,TGTGCCAGCAGCCGGTATACTAGCGGGGGGACCTTCTCCTACGAGCAGTACTTC,CASSRYTSGGTFSYEQYF
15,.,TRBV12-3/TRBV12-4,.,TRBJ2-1,TGTGCCAGCAGTTTATGGTCAGGGTCCTACAATGAGCAGTTCTTC,CASSLWSGSYNEQFF
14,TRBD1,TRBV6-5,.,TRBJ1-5,TGTGCCAGCAGTAACAGGGGGCCCAATCAGCCCCAGCATTTT,CASSNRGPNQPQHF
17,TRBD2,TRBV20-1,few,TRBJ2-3,TGCAGTGCTAGACCTAGGACTAGCGGGGGGTTCGCAGATACGCAGTATTTT,CSARPRTSGGFADTQYF
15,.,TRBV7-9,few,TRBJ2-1,TGTGCCAGCAGCTTAGAACGGTTAAAGGGGAATGAGCAGTTCTTC,CASSLERLKGNEQFF
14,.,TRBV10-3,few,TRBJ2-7,TGTGCCATCAGTGATAGGACTGCCGCCTACGAGCAGTACTTC,CAISDRTAAYEQYF
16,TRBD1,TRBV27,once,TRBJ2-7,TGTGCCAGCAGCTACGCCTCTACAGGGGGCGCCACCGAGCAGTACTTC,CASSYASTGGATEQYF
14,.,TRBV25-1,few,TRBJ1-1,TGTGCCAGCAGTGAATTGAGGAGGGACACTGAAGCTTTCTTT,CASSELRRDTEAFF
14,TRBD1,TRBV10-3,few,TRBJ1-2,TGTGCCATCAGTGAGCAGGACAGGGCCTATGGCTACACCTTC,CAISEQDRAYGYTF
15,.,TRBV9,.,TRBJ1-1,TGTGCCAGCAGCGTAGGCCCAGGACCAAACACTGAAGCTTTCTTT,CASSVGPGPNTEAFF
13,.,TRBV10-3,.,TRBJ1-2,TGTGCCATCAGTGCCGTGACAGATGTCGGCTACACCTTC,CAISAVTDVGYTF
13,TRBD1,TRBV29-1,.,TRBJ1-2,TGCAGCGGGAGGGGACAGCTCCTCTATGGCCACACCTTC,CSGRGQLLYGHTF
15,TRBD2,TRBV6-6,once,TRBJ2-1,TGTGCCAGCAGTCCCGCCAGGGCGGGAGTCGGTGAGCAGTTCTTC,CASSPARAGVGEQFF
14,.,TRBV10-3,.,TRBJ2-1,TGTGCCACCAGGGGCAGAATCTCTACCAATGAGCAGTTCTTC,CATRGRISTNEQFF
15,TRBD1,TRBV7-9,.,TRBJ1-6,TGTGCCAGCAGAGCCGGGACAGATCATAATCCACCCCTCCACTTT,CASRAGTDHNPPLHF
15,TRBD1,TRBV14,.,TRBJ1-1,TGTGCCAGCAGTCGACCCGGGACAGGGCGTCTTGAAGCTTTCTTT,CASSRPGTGRLEAFF
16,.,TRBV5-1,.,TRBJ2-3,TGCGCCAGCAGCTTGGGATCGGGGGCGGGGACAGATACGCAGTATTTT,CASSLGSGAGTDTQYF
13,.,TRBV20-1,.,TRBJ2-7,TGCAGTGCTAGAGTTAGGGGGTACAGCGAGCAGTACTTC,CSARVRGYSEQYF
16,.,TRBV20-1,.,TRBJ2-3,TGCAGTGCTAGAGATCGGGCAGGTGCGCCCACAGATACGCAGTATTTT,CSARDRAGAPTDTQYF
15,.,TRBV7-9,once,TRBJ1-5,TGTGCCAGCAGCTTCGGGCCCTCCAGCAATCAGCCCCAGCATTTT,CASSFGPSSNQPQHF
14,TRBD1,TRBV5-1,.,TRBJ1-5,TGCGCCAGCAGCTTGGAGGGGGCGGCTCAGCCCCAGCATTTT,CASSLEGAAQPQHF
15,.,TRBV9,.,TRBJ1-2,TGTGCCAGCAGTCCCTCTCCGACAGGTCCCTATGGCTACACCTTC,CASSPSPTGPYGYTF
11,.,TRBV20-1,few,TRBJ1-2,TGCAGTGCTAGTGGGGGGTATGGCTACACCTTC,CSASGGYGYTF
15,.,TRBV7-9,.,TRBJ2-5,TGTGCCGGCAGTCCAATCCGGACACCACAAGAGACCCAGTACTTC,CAGSPIRTPQETQYF
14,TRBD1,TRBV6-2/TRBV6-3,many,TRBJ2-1,TGTGCCAGCGGGGGACAGGGGGCTTGGAATGAGCAGTTCTTC,CASGGQGAWNEQFF
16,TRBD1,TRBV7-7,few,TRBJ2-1,TGTGCTAGCAGCCCAGCGGACAGGGCGGCCTACAATGAGCAGTTCTTC,CASSPADRAAYNEQFF
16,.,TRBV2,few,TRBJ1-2,TGTGCCAGCATCCTCAATGACTGGGCTCGGCACTATGGCTACACCTTC,CASILNDWARHYGYTF
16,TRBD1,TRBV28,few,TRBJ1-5,TGTGCCAGCAACAAACCCCAGGGGGCGAACAATCAGCCCCAGCATTTT,CASNKPQGANNQPQHF
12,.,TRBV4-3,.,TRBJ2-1,TGCGCCAGCAGCCTTATTAACCACGAGCAGTTCTTC,CASSLINHEQFF
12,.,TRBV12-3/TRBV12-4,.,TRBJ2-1,TGTGCCAGCGGACAATTATACAATGAGCAGTTCTTC,CASGQLYNEQFF
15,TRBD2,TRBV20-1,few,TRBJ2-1,TGCAGTGCTCAAAAACCCGGGACTAGCATCGATGAGCAGTTCTTC,CSAQKPGTSIDEQFF
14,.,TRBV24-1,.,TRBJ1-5,TGTGCCACCAGTGATACCGCATGGTCACAGCCCCAGCATTTT,CATSDTAWSQPQHF
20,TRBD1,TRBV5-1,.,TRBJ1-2,TGCGCCAGCACAAAGGAATCCCGCGACAGGGGAGCGCGGCTCCCCTATGGCTACACCTTC,CASTKESRDRGARLPYGYTF
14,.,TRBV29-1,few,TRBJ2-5,TGCAGCGCCTGGCTTCAAACAGTTGCAGAGACCCAGTACTTC,CSAWLQTVAETQYF
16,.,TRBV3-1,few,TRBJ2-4,TGTGCCAGCAGCCAGGGGAGGACTGGAGCCAAAAACATTCAGTACTTC,CASSQGRTGAKNIQYF
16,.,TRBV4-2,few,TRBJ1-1,TGTGCCAGCAGCCAAGATGGCAACAGGTTGAACACTGAAGCTTTCTTT,CASSQDGNRLNTEAFF
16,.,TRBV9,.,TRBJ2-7,TGTGCCAGCAGCGAAATGGGGGACGGCTCCTACAATGAGCAGTACTTC,CASSEMGDGSYNEQYF
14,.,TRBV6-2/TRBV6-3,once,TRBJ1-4,TGTGCCAGCAGTTACGCGGCCACCAGGGAAAAACTGTTTTTT,CASSYAATREKLFF
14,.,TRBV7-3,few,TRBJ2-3,TGTGCCAGCAGCTTAAGGGGCGGCCGGGGTACGCAGTATTTT,CASSLRGGRGTQYF
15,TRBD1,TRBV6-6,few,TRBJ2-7,TGTGCCAGCAGTTTGGGACAGGGTGTTTTCTACGAGCAGTACTTC,CASSLGQGVFYEQYF
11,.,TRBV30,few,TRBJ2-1,TGTGCCGGGAGTGTGGCAGACGTTAAGTTCTTC,CAGSVADVKFF